This TCR beta chain is from a study of Graves' ophthalmopathy and Graves' hyperthyroidism. Study conclusions and caveats: Most thyroid clonotypes with frequency above 0.001 were detected in blood too.

About this clonotype itself: Its antigen remains unidentified.

Trimming removed 8 bases from V and 5 bases from J, with 15 bases in between. Germline assignment: CDR1 ENHRY and CDR2 SYGVKD. The CDR3 is 14 residues long. Amplified TCR beta CDR3 regions were obtained using RNA transcripts as template. First-round RT-PCR with HTBI primers preceded a second-round multiplex PCR. TCRdb reprocessed the multiplex PCR reads with MiXCR, giving one entry per CDR3 protein. Seen here are over 650,000 distinct CDR3 sequences, about 40% observed once, and the top ten hold 3% to 4%. The TCR comes from an adult man with Graves' ophthalmopathy. The source material was peripheral blood. The chain recombines TRBV10-3 with TRBJ2-2; TRBD1 is a possible D gene (5 bases). For the CDR3, the DNA is TGTGCCATCGGCCCTCAGGGTCGGACCGGGGAGCTGTTTTTT. Protein product: CAIGPQGRTGELFF.